The clone carrying this TCR beta chain was observed once. Antigen: not known. This sample was taken from a study of early T cells in non-severe SARS-CoV-2 infection. At the level of the study: RNA in bulk from unsorted whole blood was sequenced, and chains were unpaired.

The V end lost 4 bases, the J end lost 4 bases, and 13 bases lay between the germline ends. CDR3 size: 14 residues. CDR1 and CDR2 (germline): SGHTA, FQGNSA. Study results and limitations: Reliance on VDJdb matching favored anti-spike CD8 responses; private and CD4 specificities were missed.

Attached unique molecular identifiers marked individual cDNA molecules. MiXCR was run by TCRdb on the 5' RACE reads, yielding one entry per CDR3 protein. Of over 85,000 distinct CDR3 sequences listed, around 16% were seen once; the top ten hold over 0.95%. The clonotype originates from an adult who was a healthcare worker with PCR-confirmed SARS-CoV-2 infection or an uninfected control (not recorded which). V gene TRBV7-2 combines with J gene TRBJ1-2; unclear D gene. The specimen sequenced was whole blood. The DNA for the CDR3 is TGTGCCAGCAGCTCCACCCAAGGCAGCTATGGCTACACCTTC. Residues: CASSSTQGSYGYTF. Full variable domain (outside the CDR3, taken from reference TRBV7-2 and TRBJ1-2): GAGVSQSPSNKVTEKGKDVELRCDPISGHTALYWYRQSLGQGLEFLIYFQGNSAPDKSGLPSDRFSAERTGGSVSTLTIQRTQQEDSAVYLCASSSTQGSYGYTFGSGTRLTVV.